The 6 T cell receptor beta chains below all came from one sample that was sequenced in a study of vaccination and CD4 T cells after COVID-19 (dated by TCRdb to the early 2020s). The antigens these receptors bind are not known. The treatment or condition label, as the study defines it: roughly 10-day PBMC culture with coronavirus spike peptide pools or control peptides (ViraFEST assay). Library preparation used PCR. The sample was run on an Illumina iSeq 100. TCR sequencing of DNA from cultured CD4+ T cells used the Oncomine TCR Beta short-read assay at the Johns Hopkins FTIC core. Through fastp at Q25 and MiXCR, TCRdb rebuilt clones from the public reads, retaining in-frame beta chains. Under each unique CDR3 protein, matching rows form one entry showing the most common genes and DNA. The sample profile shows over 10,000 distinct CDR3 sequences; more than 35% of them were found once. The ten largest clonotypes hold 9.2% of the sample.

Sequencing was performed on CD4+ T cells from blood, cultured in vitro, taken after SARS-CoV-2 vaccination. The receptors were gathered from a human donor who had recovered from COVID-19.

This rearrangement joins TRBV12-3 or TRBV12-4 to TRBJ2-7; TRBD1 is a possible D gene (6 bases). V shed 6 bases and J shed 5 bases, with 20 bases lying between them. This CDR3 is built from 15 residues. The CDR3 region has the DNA TGTGCCAGCAGCCCTTCCGGACAGACTCGGGACGAGCAGTACTTC. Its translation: CASSPSGQTRDEQYF.

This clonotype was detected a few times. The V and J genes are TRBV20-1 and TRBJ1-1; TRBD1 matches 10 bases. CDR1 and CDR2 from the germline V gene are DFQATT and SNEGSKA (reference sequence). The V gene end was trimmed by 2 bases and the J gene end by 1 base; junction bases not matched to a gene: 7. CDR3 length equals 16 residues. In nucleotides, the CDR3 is TGCAGTGCTAGAACTCGACAGGGGGCTTGGAACACTGAAGCTTTCTTT. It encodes CSARTRQGAWNTEAFF.

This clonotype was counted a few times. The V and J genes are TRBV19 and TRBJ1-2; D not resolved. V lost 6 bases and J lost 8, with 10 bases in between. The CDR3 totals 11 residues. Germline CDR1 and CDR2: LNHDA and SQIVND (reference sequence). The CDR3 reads CASSRQGGYTF. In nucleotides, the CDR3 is TGTGCCAGTAGCAGACAAGGCGGCTACACCTTC.

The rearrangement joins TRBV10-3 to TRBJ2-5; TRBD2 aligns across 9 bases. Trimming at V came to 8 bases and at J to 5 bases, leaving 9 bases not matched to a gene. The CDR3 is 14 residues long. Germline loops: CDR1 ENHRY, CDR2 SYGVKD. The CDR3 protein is CAIRSSGGHETQYF. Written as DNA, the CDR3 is TGTGCCATCCGTTCCAGCGGGGGGCACGAGACCCAGTACTTC.

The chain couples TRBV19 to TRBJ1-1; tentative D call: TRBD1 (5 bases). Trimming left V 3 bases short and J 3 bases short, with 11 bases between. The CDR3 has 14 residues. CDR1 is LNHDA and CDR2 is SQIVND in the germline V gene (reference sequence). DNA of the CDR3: TGTGCCAGTAGTATTCGGGGCCCGGACACTGAAGCTTTCTTT. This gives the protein CASSIRGPDTEAFF.

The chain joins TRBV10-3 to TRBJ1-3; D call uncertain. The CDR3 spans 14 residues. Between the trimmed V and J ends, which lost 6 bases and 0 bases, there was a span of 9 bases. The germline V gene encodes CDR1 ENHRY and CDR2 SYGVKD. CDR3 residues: CAISIGGSGNTIYF. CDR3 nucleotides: TGTGCCATCAGCATCGGTGGCTCTGGAAACACCATATATTTT.